A selection of T cell receptor beta chains follows, all from one sample in a study of post-analysis software for immune sequencing data. TCRdb called the PCR reads again in MiXCR, with one record for every CDR3 protein. Of about 200,000 distinct CDR3 sequences detected, about 30% appear once; the ten largest clones hold 3% to 4%. Sequencing used blood. These receptors were obtained from a girl younger than 18 with multiple sclerosis. Each CDR3 is given with its conserved first and last residue. A D gene is named only where the DNA matches it firmly. Clone size is stated in some rows and not others, as once, few, many or a class when expanded.

>many|TRBV27|TRBJ2-7|NA
TGTGCCAGCAGCCCCCCGGGAAGGGAGCAGTACTTC
CASSPPGREQYF
>few|TRBV6-1|TRBJ2-5|TRBD1
TGTGCCAGCGGGAGGTCGGGACAGGGAGAGACCCAGTACTTC
CASGRSGQGETQYF
>few|TRBV20-1|TRBJ2-2|NA
TGCAGTGCTCCACGCGGTAGTTTAAACACCGGGGAGCTGTTTTTT
CSAPRGSLNTGELFF
>NA|TRBV14|TRBJ2-3|TRBD2
TGTGCCAGCAGCCGTGGGACTACCACGAATACGCAGTATTTT
CASSRGTTTNTQYF
>many|TRBV29-1|TRBJ2-5|NA
TGCACCGGGGGCTTAGGGGAGACCCAGTACTTC
CTGGLGETQYF
>NA|TRBV20-1|TRBJ2-6|TRBD1
TGCAGTGCTAGACCGACAGGGAGCTCTGGGGCCAACGTCCTGACTTTC
CSARPTGSSGANVLTF
>few|TRBV3-1|TRBJ2-1|TRBD2
TGTGCCAGCAGCCGGGCTCGGACTAGCGGTGACAATGAGCAGTTCTTC
CASSRARTSGDNEQFF
>NA|TRBV28|TRBJ1-6|NA
TGTGCCAGCACCGGGGGCCGCTATAATTCACCCCTCCACTTT
CASTGGRYNSPLHF
>many|TRBV7-9|TRBJ2-7|TRBD1
TGTGCCAGCATCACAGCGGACAGGGGAAATCTAGACGAGCAGTACTTC
CASITADRGNLDEQYF
>few|TRBV5-1|TRBJ2-3|NA
TGCGCCAGCAGCCCCGGTCTAAATGAGGGGGCAGATACGCAGTATTTT
CASSPGLNEGADTQYF
>NA|TRBV7-6|TRBJ2-1|TRBD2
TGTGCCAGCAGCCCATTAGCGGGAGGGTTATCCTACAATGAGCAGTTCTTC
CASSPLAGGLSYNEQFF
>many|TRBV29-1|TRBJ2-3|TRBD1
TGCAGCGTTTGGGAAATGAGGGACAGGGTCTTGTCAGATACGCAGTATTTT
CSVWEMRDRVLSDTQYF
>many|TRBV4-2|TRBJ2-1|TRBD2
TGTGCCAGCAGCCACCGACTAGCGGGAGGGCTCAATGAGCAGTTCTTC
CASSHRLAGGLNEQFF
>many|TRBV6-5|TRBJ2-1|NA
TGTGCCAGCAGTTATTCCCCTCGTGGGTCGTCGGAGCAGTTCTTC
CASSYSPRGSSEQFF
>many|TRBV20-1|TRBJ1-5|NA
TGCAGTGCTACGGTGGGCAGCAATCAGCCCCAGCATTTT
CSATVGSNQPQHF
>many|TRBV29-1|TRBJ2-5|NA
TGCAGCGTCGCCGAGTGGGGCAGGGCTCAAGAGACCCAGTACTTC
CSVAEWGRAQETQYF
>few|TRBV28|TRBJ2-7|NA
TGTGCCAGCAGGGACATGGGCGGAAGCTCCTACGAGCAGTACTTC
CASRDMGGSSYEQYF
>few|TRBV7-8|TRBJ1-2|TRBD1
TGTGCCAGCAGCTTGTGGGACAGGGAGAACTATGGCTACACCTTC
CASSLWDRENYGYTF
>NA|TRBV28|TRBJ1-2|NA
TGTGCCAGCACCTCGGGATCTTCTAACTATGGCTACACCTTC
CASTSGSSNYGYTF
>few|TRBV5-1|TRBJ1-1|NA
TGCGCCAGCGGACCCACAAGGATGAACACTGAAGCTTTCTTT
CASGPTRMNTEAFF
>many|TRBV6-1|TRBJ2-7|NA
TGTGCCAGCATTAGGGTAGGGGGGGCCTTACCTGAAGAGCAGTACTTC
CASIRVGGALPEEQYF
>many|TRBV7-9|TRBJ1-2|TRBD1
TGTGCCAGCAGCATACTTACCGGGACAGGGAATACCTATGGCTACACCTTC
CASSILTGTGNTYGYTF
>NA|TRBV2|TRBJ2-2|NA
TGTGCCAGCAGCCCCAAGGAGCGGACGAACACCGGGGAGCTGTTTTTT
CASSPKERTNTGELFF
>few|TRBV6-6|TRBJ2-7|TRBD1
TGTGCCAGCAGTCCCCCGGGACAGGGGGCCCACGAGCAGTACTTC
CASSPPGQGAHEQYF
>many|TRBV7-3|TRBJ2-7|TRBD2
TGTGCCAGCAGCCACCCGACTAGCGGTTACGAGCAGTACTTC
CASSHPTSGYEQYF
>many|TRBV3-1|TRBJ2-7|NA
TGTGCCAGCAGCCAAGGAACGATCTACGAGCAGTACTTC
CASSQGTIYEQYF
>many|TRBV4-1|TRBJ2-5|NA
TGCGCCAGCAGCCAAGATTTTGGGACGTCCCGTCTAGAGACCCAGTACTTC
CASSQDFGTSRLETQYF
>NA|TRBV20-1|TRBJ2-5|NA
TGCAGTGCTCGGGATTGGAGGGAGACCCAGTACTTC
CSARDWRETQYF